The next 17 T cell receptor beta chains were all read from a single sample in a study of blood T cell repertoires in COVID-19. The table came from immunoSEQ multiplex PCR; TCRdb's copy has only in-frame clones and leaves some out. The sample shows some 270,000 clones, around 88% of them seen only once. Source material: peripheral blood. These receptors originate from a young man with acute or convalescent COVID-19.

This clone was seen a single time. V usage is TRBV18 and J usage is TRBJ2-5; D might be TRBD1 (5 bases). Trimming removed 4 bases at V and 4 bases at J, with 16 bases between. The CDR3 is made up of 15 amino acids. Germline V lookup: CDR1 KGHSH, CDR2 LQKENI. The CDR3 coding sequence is TGTGCCAGCTCACTAGGAGACACAGGCCGAGAGACCCAGTACTTC. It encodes CASSLGDTGRETQYF.

The CDR3 region is CASRTLQGPNTEAFF. The DNA for the CDR3 is TGTGCCAGCAGGACGCTACAGGGCCCGAACACTGAAGCTTTCTTT. The chain uses TRBV7-9 and TRBJ1-1, with a weak D call TRBD1 (6 bases). There are 15 residues in the CDR3. The germline CDR1 and CDR2 sequences are SEHNR and FQNEAQ (reference sequence). V lost 6 bases, J lost 1 base, and 15 bases lay in between. Full variable domain (rest looked up from reference TRBV7-9 and TRBJ1-1): DTGVSQNPRHKITKRGQNVTFRCDPISEHNRLYWYRQTLGQGPEFLTYFQNEAQLEKSRLLSDRFSAERPKGSFSTLEIQRTEQGDSAMYLCASRTLQGPNTEAFFGQGTRLTVV.

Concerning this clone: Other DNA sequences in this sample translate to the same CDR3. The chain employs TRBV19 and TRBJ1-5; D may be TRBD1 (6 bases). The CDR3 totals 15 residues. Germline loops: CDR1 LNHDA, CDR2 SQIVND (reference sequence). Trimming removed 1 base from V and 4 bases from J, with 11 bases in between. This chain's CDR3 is CASSIGQGGNQPQHF. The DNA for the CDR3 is TGTGCCAGTAGTATAGGGCAAGGGGGAAATCAGCCCCAGCATTTT. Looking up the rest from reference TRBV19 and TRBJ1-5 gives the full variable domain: DGGITQSPKYLFRKEGQNVTLSCEQNLNHDAMYWYRQDPGQGLRLIYYSQIVNDFQKGDIAEGYSVSREKKESFPLTVTSAQKNPTAFYLCASSIGQGGNQPQHFGDGTRLSIL.

The CDR3 here is CASSYGSSGIYEQYF. CDR3 nucleotides: TGTGCCAGTAGTTACGGGAGTAGCGGGATCTACGAGCAGTACTTC. The rearrangement joins TRBV19 to TRBJ2-7; 8 nucleotides match TRBD2. Per the germline V gene, CDR1 is LNHDA and CDR2 is SQIVND (reference sequence). The CDR3 loop spans 15 amino acids. Trimming cost V 5 bases and J 3 bases; bases outside gene matches: 9.

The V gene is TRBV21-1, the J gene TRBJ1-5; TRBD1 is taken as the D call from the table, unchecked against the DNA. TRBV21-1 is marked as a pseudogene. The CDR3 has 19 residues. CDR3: CASSSRPRTGGESNQPQHF. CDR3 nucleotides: TGTGCCAGCAGCTCCAGACCACGAACAGGGGGCGAAAGCAATCAGCCCCAGCATTTT.

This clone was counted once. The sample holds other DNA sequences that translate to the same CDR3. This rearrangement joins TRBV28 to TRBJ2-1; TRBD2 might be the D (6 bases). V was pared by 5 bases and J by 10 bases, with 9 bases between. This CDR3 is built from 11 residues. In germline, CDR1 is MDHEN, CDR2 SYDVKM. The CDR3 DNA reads TGTGCCAGCAGTCTCGCGGGAGAGCAGTTCTTC. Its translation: CASSLAGEQFF.

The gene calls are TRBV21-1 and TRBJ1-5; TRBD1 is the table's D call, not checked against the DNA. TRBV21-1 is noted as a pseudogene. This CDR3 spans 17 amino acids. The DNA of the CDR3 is TGTGCCAGCAGCCAGAAAATACAGGGGAATAGCAATCAGCCCCAGCATTTT. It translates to CASSQKIQGNSNQPQHF.

In DNA, the CDR3 is TGTGCCAGCAGCCAAATGTGGGGGGGAGTCAGCTACGAGCAGTACTTC. Protein: CASSQMWGGVSYEQYF. The chain combines TRBV3-1 (or the pseudogene TRBV3-2) with TRBJ2-7, with TRBD2 matching 7 bases. Per the germline V gene, CDR1 is LGHDT and CDR2 is YNNKEL (reference sequence). J lost 3 bases, V lost 2 bases, and 10 bases had no gene match. This CDR3 has 16 amino acids.

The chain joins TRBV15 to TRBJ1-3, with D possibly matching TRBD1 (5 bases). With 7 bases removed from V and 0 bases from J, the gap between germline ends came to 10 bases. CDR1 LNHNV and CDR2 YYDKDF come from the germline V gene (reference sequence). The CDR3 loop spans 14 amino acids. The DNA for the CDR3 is TGTGCCACCATGTGGGACTCCTCTGGAAACACCATATATTTT. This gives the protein CATMWDSSGNTIYF.

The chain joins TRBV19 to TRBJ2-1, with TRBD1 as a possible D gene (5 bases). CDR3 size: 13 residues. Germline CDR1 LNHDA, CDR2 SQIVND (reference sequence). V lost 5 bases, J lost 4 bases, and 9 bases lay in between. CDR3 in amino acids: CASSPTGYNEQFF. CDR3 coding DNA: TGTGCCAGTAGTCCTACAGGATACAATGAGCAGTTCTTC.

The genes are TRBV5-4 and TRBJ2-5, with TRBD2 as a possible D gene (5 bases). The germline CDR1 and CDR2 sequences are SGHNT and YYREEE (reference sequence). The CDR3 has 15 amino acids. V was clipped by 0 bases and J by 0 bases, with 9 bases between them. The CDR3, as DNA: TGTGCCAGCAGCTTGGAACGGGGAAACCAAGAGACCCAGTACTTC. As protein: CASSLERGNQETQYF.

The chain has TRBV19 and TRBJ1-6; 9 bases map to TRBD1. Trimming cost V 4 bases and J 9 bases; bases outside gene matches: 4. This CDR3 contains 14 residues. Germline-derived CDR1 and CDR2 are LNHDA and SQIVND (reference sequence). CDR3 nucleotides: TGTGCCAGTAGTAGCGACAGGGGGGTTTCACCCCTCCACTTT. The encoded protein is CASSSDRGVSPLHF. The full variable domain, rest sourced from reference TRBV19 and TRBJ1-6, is DGGITQSPKYLFRKEGQNVTLSCEQNLNHDAMYWYRQDPGQGLRLIYYSQIVNDFQKGDIAEGYSVSREKKESFPLTVTSAQKNPTAFYLCASSSDRGVSPLHFGNGTRLTVT.

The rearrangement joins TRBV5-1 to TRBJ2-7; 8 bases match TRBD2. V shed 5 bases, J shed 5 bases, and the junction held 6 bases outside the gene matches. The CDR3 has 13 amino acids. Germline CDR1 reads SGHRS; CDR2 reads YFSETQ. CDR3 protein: CASRIAGRNEQYF. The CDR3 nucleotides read TGCGCCAGCAGGATAGCGGGACGGAACGAGCAGTACTTC.

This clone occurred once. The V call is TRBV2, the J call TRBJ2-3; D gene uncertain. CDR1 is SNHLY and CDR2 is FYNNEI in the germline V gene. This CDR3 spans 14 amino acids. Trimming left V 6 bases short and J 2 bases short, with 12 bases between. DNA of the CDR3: TGTGCCAGCAGCCTCGAACACCCCACAGATACGCAGTATTTT. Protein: CASSLEHPTDTQYF.

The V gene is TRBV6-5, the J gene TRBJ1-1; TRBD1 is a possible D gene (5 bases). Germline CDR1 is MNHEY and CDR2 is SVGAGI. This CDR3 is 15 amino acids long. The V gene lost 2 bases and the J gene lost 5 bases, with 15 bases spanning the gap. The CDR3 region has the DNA TGTGCCAGCAGTTACGAGGGGTCTGGAGGGACTGAAGCTTTCTTT. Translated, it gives CASSYEGSGGTEAFF.

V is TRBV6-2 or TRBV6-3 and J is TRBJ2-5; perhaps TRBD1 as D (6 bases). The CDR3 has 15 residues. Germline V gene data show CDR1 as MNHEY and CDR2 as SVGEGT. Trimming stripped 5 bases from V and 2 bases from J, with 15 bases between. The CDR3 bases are TGTGCCAGCAGTAAACGACAGGTCGGGCAAGAGACCCAGTACTTC. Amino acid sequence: CASSKRQVGQETQYF.

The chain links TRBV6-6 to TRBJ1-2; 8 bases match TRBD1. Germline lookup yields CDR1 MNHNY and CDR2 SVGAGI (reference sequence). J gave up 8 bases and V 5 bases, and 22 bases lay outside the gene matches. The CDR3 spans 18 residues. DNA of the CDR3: TGTGCCAGCAGTCGACCGGGACAGGCCGAATTCGGTATCGGAGGCTACACCTTC. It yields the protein CASSRPGQAEFGIGGYTF.